The 5 T cell receptor beta chains in this list originate from one sample, sequenced in a study of cytomegalovirus exposure and HLA in healthy donors. The PCR ran on 60 Vbeta and 13 Jbeta primers. Here immunoSEQ multiplex PCR was the method, and the copy in TCRdb shows in-frame clones only, minus some. The sample records 150,000 to 200,000 clones, roughly three quarters being singletons. The sample was PBMCs. The receptors were gathered from a young man in good health and CMV-seropositive.

The chain has TRBV5-1 and TRBJ1-5, with TRBD1 matching 7 bases. V was clipped by 3 bases and J by 2 bases; unmatched bases: 2. Germline CDR1 reads SGHRS; CDR2 reads YFSETQ. This CDR3 contains 14 residues. The CDR3 loop reads CASSSGQGNQPQHF. The CDR3 bases are TGCGCCAGCAGCTCCGGACAGGGCAATCAGCCCCAGCATTTT.

V usage is TRBV6-5 and J usage is TRBJ2-1; 8 bases line up with TRBD2. With V trimmed by 6 bases and J by 2 bases, 6 bases remained unmatched. The germline V gene has CDR1 MNHEY and CDR2 SVGAGI. The CDR3 loop spans 15 amino acids. CDR3 DNA: TGTGCCAGCAGCTCTAGCGGGTCGACCTACAATGAGCAGTTCTTC. It encodes CASSSSGSTYNEQFF.

V gene TRBV29-1 combines with J gene TRBJ1-2; tentative D call: TRBD1 (5 bases). The CDR3 runs 13 residues. Germline loops: CDR1 SQVTM, CDR2 ANQGSEA. V gave up 6 bases and J gave up 6 bases, with 17 bases separating them. The CDR3 protein is CSVGSHGGHGYTF. The CDR3 DNA sequence: TGCAGCGTGGGTTCGCACGGGGGACATGGCTACACCTTC.

This clone was seen a few times. This rearrangement joins TRBV9 to TRBJ1-3, with TRBD1 as a possible D gene (5 bases). The CDR3 spans 16 residues. Germline V gene sequence: CDR1 SGDLS, CDR2 YYNGEE. V dropped 0 bases and J dropped 2 bases, with 12 bases sitting between them. The CDR3, as DNA: TGTGCCAGCAGCGTAGCCGGGGGAATTACTGGAAACACCATATATTTT. This encodes CASSVAGGITGNTIYF.

V gene TRBV6-5 combines with J gene TRBJ1-2; 10 bases map to TRBD1. The V segment lost 8 bases and the J segment 6 bases; nucleotides outside the gene matches: 12. Per germline, CDR1 MNHEY and CDR2 SVGAGI. The CDR3 is made up of 15 amino acids. The CDR3 loop reads CASYPPTGGIHGYTF. The CDR3 nucleotides read TGTGCCAGCTACCCTCCGACAGGGGGCATTCATGGCTACACCTTC.